The clone carrying this TCR beta chain has at least ten counts. The sample is drawn from a study of molecular identifiers for immune sequencing clone quantification. TCRdb reprocessed the PCR reads via MiXCR and lists one record per CDR3 protein. The top ten hold 0.76% of the sample, which has about half a million distinct CDR3 sequences, 25% seen once. This sequence was found in a human donor in good health. Some libraries in this study had Jurkat cell RNA spiked in. Sequenced sample: naive CD8+ T cells from blood, with Jurkat cell RNA spiked in. Subset indicated: FACS-sorted CD8+CD4-CCR7+CD45RA+ naive T cells.

CDR3 nucleotide sequence: TGCGCCAGCAGCCTCGCGGGGACAGGGGCCACCGAAGCTTTCTTT. This translates into CASSLAGTGATEAFF. The rearrangement links TRBV4-1 to TRBJ1-1; TRBD1 matches 10 bases. CDR3 length: 15 amino acids. V shed 4 bases and J 8 bases; nucleotides not matched to a gene: 10. Germline assignment: CDR1 MGHRA and CDR2 YSYEKL.